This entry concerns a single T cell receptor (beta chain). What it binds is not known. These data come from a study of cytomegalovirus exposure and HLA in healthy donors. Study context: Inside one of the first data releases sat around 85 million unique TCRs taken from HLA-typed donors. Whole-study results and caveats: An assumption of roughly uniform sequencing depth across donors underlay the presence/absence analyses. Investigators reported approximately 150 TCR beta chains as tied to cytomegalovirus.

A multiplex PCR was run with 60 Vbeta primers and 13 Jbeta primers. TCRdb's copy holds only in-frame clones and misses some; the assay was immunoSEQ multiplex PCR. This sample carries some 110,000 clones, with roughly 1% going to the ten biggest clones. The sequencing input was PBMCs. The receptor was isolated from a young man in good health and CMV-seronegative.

DNA of the CDR3: TGTGCCTTTAGACAGGGGGCATCGAACACCGGGGAGCTGTTTTTT. This sequence encodes CAFRQGASNTGELFF. This chain connects TRBV30 to TRBJ2-2, with 10 positions matching TRBD1. This CDR3 region has 15 residues. Germline CDR1 and CDR2: GTSNPN and SVGIG (reference sequence). V was clipped by 7 bases and J by 0 bases; unmatched bases: 5.